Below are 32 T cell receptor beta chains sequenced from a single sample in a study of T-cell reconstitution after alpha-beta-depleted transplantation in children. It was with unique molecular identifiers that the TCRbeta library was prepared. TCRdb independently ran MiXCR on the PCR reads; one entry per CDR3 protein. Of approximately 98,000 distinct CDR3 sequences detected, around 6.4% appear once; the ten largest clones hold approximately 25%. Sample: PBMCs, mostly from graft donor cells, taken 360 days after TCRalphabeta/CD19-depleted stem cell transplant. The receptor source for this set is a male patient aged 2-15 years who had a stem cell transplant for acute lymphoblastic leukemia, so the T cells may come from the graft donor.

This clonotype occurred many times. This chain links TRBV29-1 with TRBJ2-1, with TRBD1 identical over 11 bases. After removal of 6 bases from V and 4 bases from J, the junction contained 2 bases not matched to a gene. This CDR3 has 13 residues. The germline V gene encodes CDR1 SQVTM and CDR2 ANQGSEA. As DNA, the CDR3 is TGCAGCGTGGGGACAGGGGGATACAATGAGCAGTTCTTC. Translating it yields CSVGTGGYNEQFF.

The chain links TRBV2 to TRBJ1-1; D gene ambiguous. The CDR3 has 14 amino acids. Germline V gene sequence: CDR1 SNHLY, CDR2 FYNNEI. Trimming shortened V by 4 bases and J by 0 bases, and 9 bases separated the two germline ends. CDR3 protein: CASSVGLMNTEAFF. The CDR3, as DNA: TGTGCCAGCAGTGTCGGTCTAATGAACACTGAAGCTTTCTTT.

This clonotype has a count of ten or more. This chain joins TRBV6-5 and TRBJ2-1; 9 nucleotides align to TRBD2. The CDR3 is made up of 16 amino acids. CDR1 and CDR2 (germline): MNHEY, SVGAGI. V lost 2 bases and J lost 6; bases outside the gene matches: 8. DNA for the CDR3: TGTGCCAGCAGTTACGGCGGGAGGGCCTTAAGCAATGAGCAGTTCTTC. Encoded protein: CASSYGGRALSNEQFF.

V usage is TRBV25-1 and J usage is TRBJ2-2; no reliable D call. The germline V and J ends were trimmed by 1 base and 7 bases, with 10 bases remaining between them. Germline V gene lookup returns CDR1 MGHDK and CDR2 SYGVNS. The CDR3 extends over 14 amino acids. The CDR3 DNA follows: TGTGCCAGCAGTGAATTTAGGCCCCACGGGGAGCTGTTTTTT. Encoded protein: CASSEFRPHGELFF.

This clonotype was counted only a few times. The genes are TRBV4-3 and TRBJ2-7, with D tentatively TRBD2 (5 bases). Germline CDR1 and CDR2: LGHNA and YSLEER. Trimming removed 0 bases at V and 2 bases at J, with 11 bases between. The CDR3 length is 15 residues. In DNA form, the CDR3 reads TGCGCCAGCAGCCAAGATTCTAGCCCTGCCTACGAGCAGTACTTC. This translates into CASSQDSSPAYEQYF.

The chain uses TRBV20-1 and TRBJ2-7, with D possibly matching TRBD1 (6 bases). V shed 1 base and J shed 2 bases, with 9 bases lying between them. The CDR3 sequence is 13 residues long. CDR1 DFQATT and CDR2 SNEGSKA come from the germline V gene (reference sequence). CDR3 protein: CSARGTETYEQYF. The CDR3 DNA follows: TGCAGTGCTAGAGGGACAGAAACCTACGAGCAGTACTTC.

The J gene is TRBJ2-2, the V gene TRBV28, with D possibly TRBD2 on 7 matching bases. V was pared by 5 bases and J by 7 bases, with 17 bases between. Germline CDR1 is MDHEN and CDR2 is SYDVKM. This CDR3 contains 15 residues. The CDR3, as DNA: TGTGCCAGCAGTCCCAGGGGAGCGGGGAACGGGGAGCTGTTTTTT. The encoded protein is CASSPRGAGNGELFF.

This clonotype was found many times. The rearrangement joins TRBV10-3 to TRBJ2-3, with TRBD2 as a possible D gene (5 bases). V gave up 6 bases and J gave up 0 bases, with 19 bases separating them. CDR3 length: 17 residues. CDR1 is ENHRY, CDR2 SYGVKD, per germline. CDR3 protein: CAISPRAAGRSTDTQYF. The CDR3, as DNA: TGTGCCATCAGCCCCCGTGCGGCGGGCCGGAGCACAGATACGCAGTATTTT.

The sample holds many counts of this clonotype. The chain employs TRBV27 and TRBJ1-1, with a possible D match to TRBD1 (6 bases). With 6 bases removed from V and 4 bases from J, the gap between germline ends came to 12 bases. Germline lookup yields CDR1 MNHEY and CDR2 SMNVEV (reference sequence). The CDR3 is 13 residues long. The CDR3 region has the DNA TGTGCCAGCAGCCTACAGGGTTTCACTGAAGCTTTCTTT. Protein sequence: CASSLQGFTEAFF.

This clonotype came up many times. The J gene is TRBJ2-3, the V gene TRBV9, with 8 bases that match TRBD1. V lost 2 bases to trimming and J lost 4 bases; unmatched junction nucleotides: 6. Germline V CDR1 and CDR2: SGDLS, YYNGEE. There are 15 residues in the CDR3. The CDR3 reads CASSVLRGRADTQYF. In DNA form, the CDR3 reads TGTGCCAGCAGCGTCCTCAGGGGGCGTGCAGATACGCAGTATTTT. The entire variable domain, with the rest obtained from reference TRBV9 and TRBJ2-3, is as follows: DSGVTQTPKHLITATGQRVTLRCSPRSGDLSVYWYQQSLDQGLQFLIQYYNGEERAKGNILERFSAQQFPDLHSELNLSSLELGDSALYFCASSVLRGRADTQYFGPGTRLTVL.

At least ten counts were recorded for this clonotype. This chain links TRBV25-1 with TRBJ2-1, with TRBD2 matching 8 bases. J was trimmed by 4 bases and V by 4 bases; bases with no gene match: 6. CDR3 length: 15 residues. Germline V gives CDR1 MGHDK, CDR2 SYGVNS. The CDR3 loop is CASSATSGRYNEQFF. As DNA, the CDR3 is TGTGCCAGCAGTGCTACTAGCGGCAGATACAATGAGCAGTTCTTC.

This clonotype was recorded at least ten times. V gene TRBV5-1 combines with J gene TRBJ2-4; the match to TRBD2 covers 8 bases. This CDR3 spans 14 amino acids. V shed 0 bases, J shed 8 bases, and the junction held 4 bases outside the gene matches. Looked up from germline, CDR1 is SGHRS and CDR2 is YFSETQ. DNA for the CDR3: TGCGCCAGCAGCTTGGGGACTAGCTGGGACATTCAGTACTTC. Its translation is CASSLGTSWDIQYF.

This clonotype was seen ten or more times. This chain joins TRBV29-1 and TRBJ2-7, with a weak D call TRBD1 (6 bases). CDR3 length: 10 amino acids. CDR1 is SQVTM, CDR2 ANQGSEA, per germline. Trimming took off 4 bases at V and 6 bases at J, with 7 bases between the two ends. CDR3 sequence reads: CSVAQGEQYF. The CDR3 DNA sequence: TGCAGCGTTGCACAGGGCGAGCAGTACTTC.

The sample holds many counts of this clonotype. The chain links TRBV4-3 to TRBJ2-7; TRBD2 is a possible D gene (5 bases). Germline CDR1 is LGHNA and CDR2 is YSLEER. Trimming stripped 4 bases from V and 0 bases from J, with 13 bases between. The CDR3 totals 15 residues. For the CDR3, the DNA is TGCGCCAGCAGCCGGGAGTCCTTTTTCTCCTACGAGCAGTACTTC. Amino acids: CASSRESFFSYEQYF.

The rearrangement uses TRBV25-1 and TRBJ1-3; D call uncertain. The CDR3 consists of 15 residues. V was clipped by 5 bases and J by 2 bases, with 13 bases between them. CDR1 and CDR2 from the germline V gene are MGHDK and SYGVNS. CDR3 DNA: TGTGCCAGCAGTTCGAGTGAGTTACCTGGAAACACCATATATTTT. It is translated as CASSSSELPGNTIYF.

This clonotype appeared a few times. In DNA, the CDR3 is TGTGCCAGCAGTGAGATACAGGAGTTCTACGAGCAGTACTTC. Amino acid sequence: CASSEIQEFYEQYF. This chain uses TRBV2 with TRBJ2-7; D perhaps matches TRBD1 (5 bases). Germline V gene sequence: CDR1 SNHLY, CDR2 FYNNEI. The CDR3 length is 14 residues. V shed 3 bases and J shed 3 bases, with 12 bases lying between them.

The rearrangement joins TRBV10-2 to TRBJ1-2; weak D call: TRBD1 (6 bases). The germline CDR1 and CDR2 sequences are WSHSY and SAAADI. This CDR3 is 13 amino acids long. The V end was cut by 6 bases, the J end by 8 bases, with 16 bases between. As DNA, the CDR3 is TGCGCCAGCAGCCCTGGGACATCTTACGGCTACACCTTC. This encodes CASSPGTSYGYTF.

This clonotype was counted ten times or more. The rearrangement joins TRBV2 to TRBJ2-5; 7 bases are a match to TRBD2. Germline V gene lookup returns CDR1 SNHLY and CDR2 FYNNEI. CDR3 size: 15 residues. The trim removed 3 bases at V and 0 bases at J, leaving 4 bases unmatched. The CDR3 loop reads CASSDWLADQETQYF. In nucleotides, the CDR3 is TGTGCCAGCAGTGATTGGCTAGCGGACCAAGAGACCCAGTACTTC. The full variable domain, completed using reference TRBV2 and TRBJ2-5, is EPEVTQTPSHQVTQMGQEVILRCVPISNHLYFYWYRQILGQKVEFLVSFYNNEISEKSEIFDDQFSVERPDGSNFTLKIRSTKLEDSAMYFCASSDWLADQETQYFGPGTRLLVL.

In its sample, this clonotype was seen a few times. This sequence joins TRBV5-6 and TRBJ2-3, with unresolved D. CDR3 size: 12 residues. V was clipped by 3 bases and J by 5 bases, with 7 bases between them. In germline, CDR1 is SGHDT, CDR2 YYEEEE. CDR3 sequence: CASSSDLDTQYF. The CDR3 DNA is TGTGCCAGCAGCTCGGACCTAGATACGCAGTATTTT. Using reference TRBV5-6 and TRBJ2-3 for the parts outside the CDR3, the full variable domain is DAGVTQSPTHLIKTRGQQVTLRCSPKSGHDTVSWYQQALGQGPQFIFQYYEEEERQRGNFPDRFSGHQFPNYSSELNVNALLLGDSALYLCASSSDLDTQYFGPGTRLTVL.

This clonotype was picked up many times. This chain's CDR3 is CSAEQSEQYF. The CDR3 nucleotides read TGCAGTGCTGAACAGAGCGAGCAGTACTTC. This chain links TRBV20-1 with TRBJ2-7; D is unresolved. This CDR3 comprises 10 residues. Germline V gene data show CDR1 as DFQATT and CDR2 as SNEGSKA (reference sequence). Trimming shortened V by 5 bases and J by 6 bases, and 8 bases separated the two germline ends.

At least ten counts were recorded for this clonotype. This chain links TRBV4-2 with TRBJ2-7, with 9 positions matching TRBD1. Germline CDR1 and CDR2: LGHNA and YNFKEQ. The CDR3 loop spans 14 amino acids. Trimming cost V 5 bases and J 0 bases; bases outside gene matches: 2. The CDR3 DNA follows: TGTGCCAGCAGCTCGGACAGGGGCTCCTACGAGCAGTACTTC. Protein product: CASSSDRGSYEQYF.

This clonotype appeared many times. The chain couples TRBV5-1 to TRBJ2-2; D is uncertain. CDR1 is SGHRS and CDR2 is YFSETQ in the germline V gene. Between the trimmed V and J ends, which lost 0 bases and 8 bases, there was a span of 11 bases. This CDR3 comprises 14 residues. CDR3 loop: CASSLAVSVGELFF. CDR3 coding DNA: TGCGCCAGCAGCTTGGCCGTTTCAGTGGGGGAGCTGTTTTTT.

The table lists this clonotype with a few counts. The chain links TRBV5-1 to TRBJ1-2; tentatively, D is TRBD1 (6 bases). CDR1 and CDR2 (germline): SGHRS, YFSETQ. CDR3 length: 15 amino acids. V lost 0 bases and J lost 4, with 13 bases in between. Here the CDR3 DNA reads TGCGCCAGCAGCTTGGTTTCAGGGGAGGGCTATGGCTACACCTTC. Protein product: CASSLVSGEGYGYTF.

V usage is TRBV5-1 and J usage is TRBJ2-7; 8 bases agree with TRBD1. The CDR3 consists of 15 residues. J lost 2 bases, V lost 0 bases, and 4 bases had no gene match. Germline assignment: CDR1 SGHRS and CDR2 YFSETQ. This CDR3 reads CASSLGTGLTYEQYF. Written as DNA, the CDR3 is TGCGCCAGCAGCTTGGGGACAGGGTTAACCTACGAGCAGTACTTC.

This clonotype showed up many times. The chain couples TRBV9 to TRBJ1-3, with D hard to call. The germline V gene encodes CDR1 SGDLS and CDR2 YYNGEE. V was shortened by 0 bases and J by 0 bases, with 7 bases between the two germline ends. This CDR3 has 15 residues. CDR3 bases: TGTGCCAGCAGCGTAGGTCGAATCTCTGGAAACACCATATATTTT. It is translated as CASSVGRISGNTIYF.

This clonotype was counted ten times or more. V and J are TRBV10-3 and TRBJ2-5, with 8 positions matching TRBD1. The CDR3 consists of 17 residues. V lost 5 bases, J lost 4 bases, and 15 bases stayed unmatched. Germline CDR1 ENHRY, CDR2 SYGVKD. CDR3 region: CAISSPDRGKNLETQYF. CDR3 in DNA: TGTGCCATCAGTTCCCCTGACAGGGGAAAGAATTTAGAGACCCAGTACTTC.

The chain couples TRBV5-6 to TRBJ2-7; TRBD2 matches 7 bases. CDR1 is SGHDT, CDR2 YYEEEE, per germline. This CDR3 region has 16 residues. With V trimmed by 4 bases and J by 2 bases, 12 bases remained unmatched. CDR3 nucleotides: TGTGCCAGCAGCGGGGGGGTCCGTGCCCCTACCTACGAGCAGTACTTC. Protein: CASSGGVRAPTYEQYF.

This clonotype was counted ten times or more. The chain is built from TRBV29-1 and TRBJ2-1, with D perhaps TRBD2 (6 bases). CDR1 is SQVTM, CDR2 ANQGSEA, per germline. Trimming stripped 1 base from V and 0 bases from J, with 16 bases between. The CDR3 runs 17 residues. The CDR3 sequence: CSVEGFTSWSSYNEQFF. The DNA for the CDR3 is TGCAGCGTTGAAGGTTTTACTAGCTGGAGCTCCTACAATGAGCAGTTCTTC.

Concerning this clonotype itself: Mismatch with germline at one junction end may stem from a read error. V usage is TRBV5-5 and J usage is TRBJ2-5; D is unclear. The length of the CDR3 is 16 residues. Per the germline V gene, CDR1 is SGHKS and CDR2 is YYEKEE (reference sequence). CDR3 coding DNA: TGTGCCATCAGCTTCCGCTCCCTAGACGCACAAGAGACCCAGTACTTC. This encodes CAISFRSLDAQETQYF.

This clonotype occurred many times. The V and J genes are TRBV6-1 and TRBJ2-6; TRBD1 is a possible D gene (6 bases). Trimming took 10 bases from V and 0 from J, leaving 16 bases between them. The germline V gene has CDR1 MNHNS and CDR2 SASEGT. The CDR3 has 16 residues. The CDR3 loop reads CATMRGTRSGANVLTF. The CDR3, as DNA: TGTGCCACCATGAGGGGGACCCGCTCTGGGGCCAACGTCCTGACTTTC.

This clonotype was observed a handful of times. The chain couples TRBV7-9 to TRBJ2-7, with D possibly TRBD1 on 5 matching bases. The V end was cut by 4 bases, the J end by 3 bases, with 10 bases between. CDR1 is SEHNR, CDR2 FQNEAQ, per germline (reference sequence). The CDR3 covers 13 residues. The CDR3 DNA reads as TGTGCCAGCAGCTCGGCAGGACACTACGAGCAGTACTTC. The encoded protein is CASSSAGHYEQYF.

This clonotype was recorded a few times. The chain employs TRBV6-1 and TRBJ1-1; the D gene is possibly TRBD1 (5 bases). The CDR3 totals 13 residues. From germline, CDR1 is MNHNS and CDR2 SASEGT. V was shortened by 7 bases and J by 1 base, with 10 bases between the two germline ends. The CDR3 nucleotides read TGTGCCAGCACCACAGGTGGGAACACTGAAGCTTTCTTT. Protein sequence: CASTTGGNTEAFF.